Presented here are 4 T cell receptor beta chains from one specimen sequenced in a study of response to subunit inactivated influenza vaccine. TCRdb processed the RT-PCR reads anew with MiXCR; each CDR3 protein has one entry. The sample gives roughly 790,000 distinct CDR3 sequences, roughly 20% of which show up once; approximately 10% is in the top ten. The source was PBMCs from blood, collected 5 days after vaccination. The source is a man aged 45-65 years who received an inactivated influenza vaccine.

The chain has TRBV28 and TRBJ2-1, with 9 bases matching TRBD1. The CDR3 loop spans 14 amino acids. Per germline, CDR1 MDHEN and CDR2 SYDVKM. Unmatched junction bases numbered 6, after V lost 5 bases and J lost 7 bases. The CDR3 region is CASSRTGVDNEQFF. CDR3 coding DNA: TGTGCCAGCAGTCGGACAGGGGTTGATAATGAGCAGTTCTTC.

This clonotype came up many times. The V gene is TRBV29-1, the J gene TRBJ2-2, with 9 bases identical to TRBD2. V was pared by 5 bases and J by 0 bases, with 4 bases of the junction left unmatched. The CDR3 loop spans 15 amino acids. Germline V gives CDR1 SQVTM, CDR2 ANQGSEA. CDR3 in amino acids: CSVRSSGTNTGELFF. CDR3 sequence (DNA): TGCAGCGTTCGGTCTAGCGGGACGAACACCGGGGAGCTGTTTTTT.

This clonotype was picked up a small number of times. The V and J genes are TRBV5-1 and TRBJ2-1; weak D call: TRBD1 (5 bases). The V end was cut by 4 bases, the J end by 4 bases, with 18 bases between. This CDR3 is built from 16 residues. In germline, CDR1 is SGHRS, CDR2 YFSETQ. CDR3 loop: CASSIGHNGVYNEQFF. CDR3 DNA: TGCGCCAGCAGCATTGGACACAATGGGGTGTACAATGAGCAGTTCTTC.

The CDR3 DNA sequence: TGCAGTGCTACTTCTAGTGTGGAGACCCAGTACTTC. It translates to CSATSSVETQYF. The genes are TRBV20-1 and TRBJ2-5; the D is unclear. CDR3 length equals 12 residues. V was shortened by 4 bases and J by 5 bases, with 11 bases between the two germline ends. Germline V CDR1 and CDR2: DFQATT, SNEGSKA (reference sequence).